This TCR beta chain was profiled in a study of CD8+CD57+ T cells in acquired aplastic anemia. Study overall: Mean DNA quantity obtained from sorted CD4+ and CD8+ cells was about 3.5 ug. On average, healthy donors gave approximately 11 million reads for CD4+ cells.

The germline CDR1 and CDR2 sequences are DFQATT and SNEGSKA (reference sequence). Between the trimmed V and J ends, which lost 5 bases and 2 bases, there was a span of 27 bases. The CDR3 is made up of 18 amino acids. This clonotype was counted ten times or more. Its antigen remains unidentified. TCR beta VDJ and CDR3 were profiled, and genomic DNA was the template. MiXCR, run by TCRdb on the reads, gives a single entry per CDR3 protein. This table has approximately 81,000 distinct CDR3 sequences, more than 40% appearing once. Study-level points and caveats: Common to patients and controls were twenty-nine CD8+ CDR3 sequences.

The source material was sorted CD4+, CD8+, or CD8+CD57+ T cells (not recorded which) from PBMCs. This sequence was found in a human donor in good health, serving as a control. The rearrangement links TRBV20-1 to TRBJ1-1; D may be TRBD1 (5 bases). CDR3 bases: TGCAGTGCTCGTACTACCGGGACTTACTCTGCTATTAACACTGAAGCTTTCTTT. Translated: CSARTTGTYSAINTEAFF.